The rows below give T cell receptor beta chains drawn from one sample of a study of beta chain features in type 1 diabetes. Produced via immunoSEQ multiplex PCR; TCRdb's table is partial and in-frame only. The sample holds a few hundred thousand clones, roughly 9.8% seen once. The sequencing input was central memory CD4+ T cells from blood. The receptor source for this set is a man aged 30 to 45 with type 1 diabetes. The CDR3 runs from the conserved cysteine through the conserved F or W. Each record gives: CDR3 DNA, CDR3 protein, V gene, J gene, clone size, D gene. D genes are given only for firm matches. Clone sizes are given selectively: once, few, many, or a class where the clone is expanded.

TGTGCCAGCAGTTTCGGCGGGAGAGGGGCCGGGGAGCTGTTTTTT	CASSFGGRGAGELFF	TRBV28	TRBJ2-2	-	TRBD2
TGTGCCAGCAGGCACGTAGGGTACGAGCAGTACTTC	CASRHVGYEQYF	TRBV11-2	TRBJ2-7	few	-
TGTGCCAGCAGCTTAGTAGCAGATCCGAGGCCCCAGCATTTT	CASSLVADPRPQHF	TRBV7-2	TRBJ1-5	-	-
TGTGCCAGCAGGCAGGGGGGACGGGGGAATGAGCAGTTCTTC	CASRQGGRGNEQFF	TRBV28	TRBJ2-1	many	-
TGTGCCACCAGCACCTCGGACACCTCCTCTGGAAACACCATATATTTT	CATSTSDTSSGNTIYF	TRBV15	TRBJ1-3	-	-
TGTGCCAGCAGCTCCCAGGGCGAATACGAGCAGTACTTC	CASSSQGEYEQYF	TRBV7-2	TRBJ2-7	-	-
TGTGCCAGCAGCTTAGGAATCGCTAACTATGGCTACACCTTC	CASSLGIANYGYTF	TRBV7-9	TRBJ1-2	few	-
TGTGCCAGCAGCCGGACTAGCGGGAGCCAAGAGACCCGGTACTTC	CASSRTSGSQETRYF	TRBV6-6	TRBJ2-5	-	TRBD2
TGTGCCAGCAGAAACCACAGGGGGCCCACTGAAGCTTTCTTT	CASRNHRGPTEAFF	TRBV6-5	TRBJ1-1	-	TRBD1
TGTGCCAGCAGCATACTAAGGACAGGGGGGGGAAATACGCAGTATTTT	CASSILRTGGGNTQYF	TRBV28	TRBJ2-3	few	TRBD1
TGCGCCAGCAGCGCGACAGGTAGCTACAATGAGCAGTTCTTC	CASSATGSYNEQFF	TRBV5-1	TRBJ2-1	few	-
TGTGCCAGCAGTAGGGGACCCGCCTACGAGCAGTACTTC	CASSRGPAYEQYF	TRBV28	TRBJ2-7	few	-
TGTGCCAGCACCCGGGACGGTAACACCGGGGAGCTGTTTTTT	CASTRDGNTGELFF	TRBV6-5	TRBJ2-2	many	-
TGCGCCAGCAGCTTGAGGGACGGTGGAGGAACCGGGGAGCTGTTTTTT	CASSLRDGGGTGELFF	TRBV5-1	TRBJ2-2	-	-
TGCAGCGTCGGTAGGACTGAGATAAGGGACTATGGCTACACCTTC	CSVGRTEIRDYGYTF	TRBV29-1	TRBJ1-2	-	-
TGTGCCAGCAGCGTAGGCGGGGGACCGGGACCCGGGAAGGAGACCCAGTACTTC	CASSVGGGPGPGKETQYF	TRBV5-5	TRBJ2-5	few	TRBD2
TGTGCCAGCAGCTTAGCCGGGAGGGAGCTGTTTTTT	CASSLAGRELFF	TRBV7-2	TRBJ2-2	-	-
TGTGCCAGCAGCCTTGACAACTCCTACGAGCAGTACTTC	CASSLDNSYEQYF	TRBV11-3	TRBJ2-7	-	-
TGTGCCAGTAGTGCCGAGACAGGGGGTGAAGCTTTCTTT	CASSAETGGEAFF	TRBV19	TRBJ1-1	few	TRBD1
TGCAGCGTTGTAATTCGGCACTCTGGAAACACCATATATTTT	CSVVIRHSGNTIYF	TRBV29-1	TRBJ1-3	few	-
TGCGCCAGCAGCTTCTTTGGAGGGGGAGAGACCCAGTACTTC	CASSFFGGGETQYF	TRBV5-1	TRBJ2-5	few	-
TGTGCCAGCAGTTACGGAGCGGGAGTGGGGGAGACCCAGTACTTC	CASSYGAGVGETQYF	TRBV6-6	TRBJ2-5	once	TRBD2
TGTGCCAGCGGGGCACACAGGGGTAGGATGTATGGCTACACCTTC	CASGAHRGRMYGYTF	TRBV21-1	TRBJ1-2	many	-
TGTGCCAGCAGTTTAGGCCACGCGGATCAGCCCCAGCATTTT	CASSLGHADQPQHF	TRBV28	TRBJ1-5	few	-
TGCGCCAGCAGCTTTACAGCCGCAGATACGCAGTATTTT	CASSFTAADTQYF	TRBV5-1	TRBJ2-3	few	-
TGCGCCAGCAGCTTGGCCGGGACAGGTGAGCCCCAGCATTTT	CASSLAGTGEPQHF	TRBV5-1	TRBJ1-5	few	TRBD1
TGTGCCAGCAGCGCAAGTCAGAACACTGAAGCTTTCTTT	CASSASQNTEAFF	TRBV7-9	TRBJ1-1	-	-
TGTGCCTCGGACAGGGTGGGGGGAATGCTCAATCAGCCCCAGCATTTT	CASDRVGGMLNQPQHF	TRBV7-8	TRBJ1-5	few	TRBD1
TGTGCCAGCAGCTTAGGAGGGGATCAGCCCCAGCATTTT	CASSLGGDQPQHF	TRBV7-8	TRBJ1-5	few	-
TGCAGCGTTAGGCGGGCTCAAGAGACCCAGTACTTC	CSVRRAQETQYF	TRBV29-1	TRBJ2-5	-	-
TGTGCCAGCAGCTCCAGGGGGGTCCCCCCGTACCAAGAGACCCAGTACTTC	CASSSRGVPPYQETQYF	TRBV11-1	TRBJ2-5	-	-
TGTGCCAGCAGCTCAGGGACAGGTTCCTACAATGAGCAGTTCTTC	CASSSGTGSYNEQFF	TRBV7-9	TRBJ2-1	-	TRBD1
TGTGCCAGCTCACCACTACAGGGGGAGCAGTACTTC	CASSPLQGEQYF	TRBV18	TRBJ2-7	-	TRBD1
TGTGCCAGCAGCGTAGGGACAGGTTGGCCGAACACTGAAGCTTTCTTT	CASSVGTGWPNTEAFF	TRBV9	TRBJ1-1	-	TRBD1
TGTGCCAGCAGCACAGGGGAGGGGACGAGCACAGATACGCAGTATTTT	CASSTGEGTSTDTQYF	TRBV4-2	TRBJ2-3	few	-
TGTGCCAGCTCACGGGGATTGTCAGAGACCCAGTACTTC	CASSRGLSETQYF	TRBV18	TRBJ2-5	few	-
TGTGCCAGCTCACCGGTCGAAGGCTTCTTCGCGGGGGGACAGGGAATGGAGCAGTACTTC	CASSPVEGFFAGGQGMEQYF	TRBV18	TRBJ2-7	-	-
TGTGCCAGCAGACCCCCTCGGAGCTCCTACGAGCAGTACTTC	CASRPPRSSYEQYF	TRBV28	TRBJ2-7	few	-
TGTGCCAGCAGCCTATGGGACAGGGGGACCGAGCAGTACTTC	CASSLWDRGTEQYF	TRBV5-6	TRBJ2-7	-	TRBD1
TGTGCCAGCAGCACCGGGACAGGACAAGAAGCCTATGGCTACACCTTC	CASSTGTGQEAYGYTF	TRBV5-4	TRBJ1-2	many	TRBD1
TGTGCCAGCAGCTTTTCTAGTCTCGAGACCCAGTACTTC	CASSFSSLETQYF	TRBV7-9	TRBJ2-5	-	-
TGTGCCAGCAGCTTAGTCGGGAGGAAGGATACGCAGTATTTT	CASSLVGRKDTQYF	TRBV7-2	TRBJ2-3	-	TRBD2
TGTGCCAGCAGCTTTACGGGAGAAAACATTCAGTACTTC	CASSFTGENIQYF	TRBV7-2	TRBJ2-4	-	-
TGTGCCAGCAGCCGATGGGACAGCGCGAACACCGGGGAGCTGTTTTTT	CASSRWDSANTGELFF	TRBV7-8	TRBJ2-2	-	TRBD1
TGTGCCAGCAGTTTATCGGTCCGGGCGGAGACCCAGTACTTC	CASSLSVRAETQYF	TRBV27	TRBJ2-5	-	-
TGTGCCAGCAGCTTGGTAGTGGGAGGGTCAGATACGCAGTATTTT	CASSLVVGGSDTQYF	TRBV5-8	TRBJ2-3	-	TRBD2
TGTGCCAGCAGCCAAGATCTAGCGGGAGGGATGGGAAATGAGCAGTTCTTC	CASSQDLAGGMGNEQFF	TRBV4-2	TRBJ2-1	-	TRBD2
TGTGCCAGCCGGGAGGCGAACACTGAAGCTTTCTTT	CASREANTEAFF	TRBV7-9	TRBJ1-1	many	-
TGTGCCAGTAGTATCGGGACCAGAGGCTACGAGCAGTACTTC	CASSIGTRGYEQYF	TRBV19	TRBJ2-7	many	-
TGTGCCAGCAGTTACCGGGACAGGGGGTATGACAATGAGCAGTTCTTC	CASSYRDRGYDNEQFF	TRBV6-6	TRBJ2-1	many	TRBD1
TGTGCCAGCAGCTTAAAATCGTCGGGCGGGGAGCTGTTTTTT	CASSLKSSGGELFF	TRBV7-9	TRBJ2-2	-	-
TGTGCCAGCAGCTTAGACAGTAACAATGAGCAGTTCTTC	CASSLDSNNEQFF	TRBV11-2	TRBJ2-1	few	-
TGTGCCAGCAGTCCTATAATCTCCTACGAGCAGTACTTC	CASSPIISYEQYF	TRBV27	TRBJ2-7	-	-
TGTGCCAGCCGCGACAGGGGCGATTTGGAGACCTACGAGCAGTACTTC	CASRDRGDLETYEQYF	TRBV10-3	TRBJ2-7	-	TRBD1
TGTGCCACCAGCAGGGGACAGGCTGCCTACGAGCAGTACTTC	CATSRGQAAYEQYF	TRBV15	TRBJ2-7	-	TRBD1
TGTGCCAGCAGCCCCGGTCCCTACGCGAACACCGGGGAGCTGTTTTTT	CASSPGPYANTGELFF	TRBV7-2	TRBJ2-2	-	-
TGTGCCAGCAGCCCGGGACAGTCCCCCTACAATGAGCAGTTCTTC	CASSPGQSPYNEQFF	TRBV7-8	TRBJ2-1	few	TRBD1
TGTGCCAGCAGCACTCCTCTAGGAGGGAACCACGAGCAGTACTTC	CASSTPLGGNHEQYF	TRBV21-1	TRBJ2-7	-	-
TGTGCCAGCAGCCCTGGTCATACGCAGTATTTT	CASSPGHTQYF	TRBV6-6	TRBJ2-3	-	-